This T cell receptor beta chain was observed in a study of T cell responses to AZD1222 COVID-19 vaccine. The study's findings and limits: Spike-specific TCR breadth and depth rose after two AZD1222 doses.

The repertoire was sequenced with immunoSEQ multiplex PCR; TCRdb's copy has only in-frame clones and lacks some. Of 74,000 or so clones listed, approximately 81% were seen once; the top ten hold around 13%. Trimming removed 7 bases from V and 1 base from J, with 11 bases in between. The germline CDR1 and CDR2 sequences are MDHEN and SYDVKM. There are 13 residues in the CDR3. This clone was counted a single time. Antigen: not known. This specimen was peripheral blood, taken on day 0 of AZD1222 vaccination. The V and J genes are TRBV28 and TRBJ2-7; D is undetermined. The origin of this receptor is an adult in good health. The CDR3 spells CASISLGSYEQYF. CDR3 DNA: TGTGCCAGCATCTCCCTGGGGTCCTACGAGCAGTACTTC.